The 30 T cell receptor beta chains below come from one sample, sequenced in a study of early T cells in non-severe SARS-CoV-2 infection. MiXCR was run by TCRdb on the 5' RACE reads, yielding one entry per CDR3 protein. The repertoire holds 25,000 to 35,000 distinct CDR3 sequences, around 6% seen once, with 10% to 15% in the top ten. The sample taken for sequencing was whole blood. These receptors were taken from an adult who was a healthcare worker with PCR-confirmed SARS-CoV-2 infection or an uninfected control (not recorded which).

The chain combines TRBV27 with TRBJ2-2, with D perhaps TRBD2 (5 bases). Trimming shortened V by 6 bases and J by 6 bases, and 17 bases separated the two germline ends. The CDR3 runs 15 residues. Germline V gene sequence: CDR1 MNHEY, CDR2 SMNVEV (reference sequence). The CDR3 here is CASSSWVLEAGELFF. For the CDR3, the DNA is TGTGCCAGCAGCTCGTGGGTACTAGAAGCCGGGGAGCTGTTTTTT.

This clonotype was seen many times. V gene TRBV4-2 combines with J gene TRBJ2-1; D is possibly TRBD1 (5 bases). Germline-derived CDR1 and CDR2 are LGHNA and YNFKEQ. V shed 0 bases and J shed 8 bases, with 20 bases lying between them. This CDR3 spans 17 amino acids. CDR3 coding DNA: TGTGCCAGCAGCCAAGATAGCCCCTCTAGGGGTTTAGATGAGCAGTTCTTC. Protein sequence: CASSQDSPSRGLDEQFF.

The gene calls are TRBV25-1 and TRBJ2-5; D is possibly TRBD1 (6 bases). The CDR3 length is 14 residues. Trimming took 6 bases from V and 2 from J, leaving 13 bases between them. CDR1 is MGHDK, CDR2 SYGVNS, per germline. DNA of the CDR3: TGTGCCAGCAGCCGGCCCGGGACACAAGAGACCCAGTACTTC. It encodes CASSRPGTQETQYF.

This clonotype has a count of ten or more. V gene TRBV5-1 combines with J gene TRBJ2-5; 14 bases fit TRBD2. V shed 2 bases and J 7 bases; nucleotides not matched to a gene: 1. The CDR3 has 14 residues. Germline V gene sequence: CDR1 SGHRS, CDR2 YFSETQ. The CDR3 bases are TGCGCCAGCAGCTTAGGGACTAGCGGGGGGACCCAGTACTTC. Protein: CASSLGTSGGTQYF.

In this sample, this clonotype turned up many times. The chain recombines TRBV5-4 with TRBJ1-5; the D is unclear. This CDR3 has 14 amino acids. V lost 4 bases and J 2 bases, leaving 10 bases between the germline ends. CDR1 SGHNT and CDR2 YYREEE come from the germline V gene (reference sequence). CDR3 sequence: CASSLDGRNQPQHF. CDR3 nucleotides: TGTGCCAGCAGCCTGGACGGACGCAATCAGCCCCAGCATTTT.

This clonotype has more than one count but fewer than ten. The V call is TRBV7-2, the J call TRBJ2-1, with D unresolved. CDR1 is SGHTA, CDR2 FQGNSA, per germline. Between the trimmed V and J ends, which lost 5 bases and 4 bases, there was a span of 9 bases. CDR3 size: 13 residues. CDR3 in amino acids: CASSKTIYNEQFF. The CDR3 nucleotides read TGTGCCAGCAGCAAAACAATTTACAATGAGCAGTTCTTC.

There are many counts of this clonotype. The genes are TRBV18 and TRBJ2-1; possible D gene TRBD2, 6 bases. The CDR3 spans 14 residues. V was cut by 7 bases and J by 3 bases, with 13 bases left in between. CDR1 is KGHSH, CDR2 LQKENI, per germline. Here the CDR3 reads CASCDGGGYNEQFF. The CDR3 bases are TGTGCCAGCTGCGACGGGGGTGGCTACAATGAGCAGTTCTTC. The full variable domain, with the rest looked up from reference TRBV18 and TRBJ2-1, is NAGVMQNPRHLVRRRGQEARLRCSPMKGHSHVYWYRQLPEEGLKFMVYLQKENIIDESGMPKERFSAEFPKEGPSILRIQQVVRGDSAAYFCASCDGGGYNEQFFGPGTRLTVL.

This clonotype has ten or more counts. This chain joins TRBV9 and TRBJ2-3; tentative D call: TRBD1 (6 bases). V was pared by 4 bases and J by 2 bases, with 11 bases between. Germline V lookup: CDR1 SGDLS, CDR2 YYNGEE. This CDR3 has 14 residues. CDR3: CASSPRQDTDTQYF. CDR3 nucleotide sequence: TGTGCCAGCAGCCCCCGACAGGACACAGATACGCAGTATTTT.

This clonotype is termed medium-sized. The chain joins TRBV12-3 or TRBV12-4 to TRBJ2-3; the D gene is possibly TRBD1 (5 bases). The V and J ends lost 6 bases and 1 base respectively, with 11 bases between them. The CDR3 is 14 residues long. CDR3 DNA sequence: TGTGCCAGCAGCCCTTTAGGGGGCACAGATACGCAGTATTTT. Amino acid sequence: CASSPLGGTDTQYF.

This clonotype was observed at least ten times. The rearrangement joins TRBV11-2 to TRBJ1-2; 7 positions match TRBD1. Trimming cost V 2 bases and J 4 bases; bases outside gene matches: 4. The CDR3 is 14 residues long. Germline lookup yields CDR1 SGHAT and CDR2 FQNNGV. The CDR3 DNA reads TGTGCCAGCAGCTTAATACGGGACAGCTATGGCTACACCTTC. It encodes CASSLIRDSYGYTF. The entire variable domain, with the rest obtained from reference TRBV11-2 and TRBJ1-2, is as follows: EAGVAQSPRYKIIEKRQSVAFWCNPISGHATLYWYQQILGQGPKLLIQFQNNGVVDDSQLPKDRFSAERLKGVDSTLKIQPAKLEDSAVYLCASSLIRDSYGYTFGSGTRLTVV.

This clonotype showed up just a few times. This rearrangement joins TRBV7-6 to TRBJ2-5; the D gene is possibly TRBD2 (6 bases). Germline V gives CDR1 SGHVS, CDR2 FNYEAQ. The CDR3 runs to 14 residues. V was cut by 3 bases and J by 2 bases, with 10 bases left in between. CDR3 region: CASSFGREQETQYF. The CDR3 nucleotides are TGTGCCAGCAGCTTTGGCCGGGAGCAAGAGACCCAGTACTTC. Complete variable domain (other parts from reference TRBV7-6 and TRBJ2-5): GAGVSQSPRYKVTKRGQDVALRCDPISGHVSLYWYRQALGQGPEFLTYFNYEAQQDKSGLPNDRFSAERPEGSISTLTIQRTEQRDSAMYRCASSFGREQETQYFGPGTRLLVL.

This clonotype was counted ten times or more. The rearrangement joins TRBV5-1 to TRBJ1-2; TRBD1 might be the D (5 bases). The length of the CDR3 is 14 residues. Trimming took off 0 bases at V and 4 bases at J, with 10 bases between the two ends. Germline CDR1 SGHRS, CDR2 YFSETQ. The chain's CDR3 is CASSLDRSAYGYTF. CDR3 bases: TGCGCCAGCAGCTTGGACAGGTCCGCCTATGGCTACACCTTC.

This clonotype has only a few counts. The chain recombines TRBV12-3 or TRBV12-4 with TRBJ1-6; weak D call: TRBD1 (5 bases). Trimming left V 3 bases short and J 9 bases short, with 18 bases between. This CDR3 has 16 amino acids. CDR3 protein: CASSLSGAGLSSPLHF. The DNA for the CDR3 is TGTGCCAGCAGTTTGTCCGGGGCTGGTCTATCTTCACCCCTCCACTTT.

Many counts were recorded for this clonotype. CDR3 in DNA: TGCAGCGTTGACAAGGAGACCTCCTACGAGCAGTACTTC. Protein product: CSVDKETSYEQYF. The chain is built from TRBV29-1 and TRBJ2-7, with D uncertain. Between the trimmed V and J ends, which lost 3 bases and 0 bases, there was a span of 9 bases. The CDR3 is 13 residues long. Germline-derived CDR1 and CDR2 are SQVTM and ANQGSEA.

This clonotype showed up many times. CDR3 nucleotides: TGTGCCAGCAGGCCTCGGTACCAAGAGACCCAGTACTTC. This codes for CASRPRYQETQYF. The chain uses TRBV2 and TRBJ2-5; D gene uncertain. There are 13 residues in the CDR3. The germline V gene has CDR1 SNHLY and CDR2 FYNNEI. Trimming pared 6 bases from V and 0 bases from J, leaving 8 bases between.

In DNA, the CDR3 is TGTGCCACCAGTTTGGCAGCCCAAGAGACCCAGTACTTC. Its protein is CATSLAAQETQYF. The chain carries TRBV24-1 and TRBJ2-5; the D is unclear. Germline V gene data show CDR1 as KGHDR and CDR2 as SFDVKD. This CDR3 contains 13 residues. V was cut by 6 bases and J by 1 base, with 8 bases left in between.

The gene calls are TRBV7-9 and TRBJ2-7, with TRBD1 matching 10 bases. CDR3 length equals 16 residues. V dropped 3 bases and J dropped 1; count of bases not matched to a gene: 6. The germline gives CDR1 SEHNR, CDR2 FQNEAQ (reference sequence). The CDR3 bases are TGTGCCAGCAGCTTGTCACCGGGACAGGGGTCCTACGAGCAGTACTTC. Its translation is CASSLSPGQGSYEQYF.

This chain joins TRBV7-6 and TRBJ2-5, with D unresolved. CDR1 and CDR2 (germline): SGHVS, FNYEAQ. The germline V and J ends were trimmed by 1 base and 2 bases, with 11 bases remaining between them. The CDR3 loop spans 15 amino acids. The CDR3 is CASSLEVVRQETQYF. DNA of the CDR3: TGTGCCAGCAGCTTAGAGGTCGTCAGGCAAGAGACCCAGTACTTC.

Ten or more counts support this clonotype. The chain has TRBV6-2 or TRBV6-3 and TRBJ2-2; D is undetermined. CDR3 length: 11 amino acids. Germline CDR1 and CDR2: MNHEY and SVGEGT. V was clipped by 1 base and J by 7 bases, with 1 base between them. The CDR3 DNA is TGTGCCAGCAGTTACTTCGGGGAGCTGTTTTTT. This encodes CASSYFGELFF.

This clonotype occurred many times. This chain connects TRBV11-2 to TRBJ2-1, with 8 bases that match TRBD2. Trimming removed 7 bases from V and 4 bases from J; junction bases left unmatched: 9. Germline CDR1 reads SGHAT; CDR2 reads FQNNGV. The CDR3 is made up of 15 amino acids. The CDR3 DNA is TGTGCCAGCATCAGTGAAGCGGGGGTTTACAATGAGCAGTTCTTC. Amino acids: CASISEAGVYNEQFF.

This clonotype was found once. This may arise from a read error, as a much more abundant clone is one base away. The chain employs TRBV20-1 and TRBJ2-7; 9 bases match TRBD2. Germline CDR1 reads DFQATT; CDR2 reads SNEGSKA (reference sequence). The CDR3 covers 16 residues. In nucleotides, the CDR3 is TGCAGTGCTAGACAATGGTTAGCGGGGGCAAGCTACGAGCAGAACTTC. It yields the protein CSARQWLAGASYEQNF.

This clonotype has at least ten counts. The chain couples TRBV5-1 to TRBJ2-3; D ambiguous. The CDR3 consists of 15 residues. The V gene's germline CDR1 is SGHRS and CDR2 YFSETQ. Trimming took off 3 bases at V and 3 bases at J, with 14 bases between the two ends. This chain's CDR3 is CASSSSGRSTDTQYF. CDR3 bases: TGCGCCAGCAGCTCCTCGGGCCGTTCGACAGATACGCAGTATTTT.

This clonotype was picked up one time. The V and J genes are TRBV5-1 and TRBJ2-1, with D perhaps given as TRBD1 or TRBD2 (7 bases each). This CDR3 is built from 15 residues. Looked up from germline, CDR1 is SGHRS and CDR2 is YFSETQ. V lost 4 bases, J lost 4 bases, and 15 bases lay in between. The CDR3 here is CASSLGGTAYNEQFF. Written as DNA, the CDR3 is TGCGCCAGCAGCCTGGGGGGGACAGCTTACAATGAGCAGTTCTTC. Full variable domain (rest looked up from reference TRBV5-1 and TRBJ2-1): KAGVTQTPRYLIKTRGQQVTLSCSPISGHRSVSWYQQTPGQGLQFLFEYFSETQRNKGNFPGRFSGRQFSNSRSEMNVSTLELGDSALYLCASSLGGTAYNEQFFGPGTRLTVL.

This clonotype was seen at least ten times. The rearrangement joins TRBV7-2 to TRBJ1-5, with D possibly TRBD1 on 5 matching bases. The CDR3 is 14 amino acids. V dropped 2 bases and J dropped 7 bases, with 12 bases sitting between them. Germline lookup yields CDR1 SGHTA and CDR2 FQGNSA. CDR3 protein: CASSLSSGGQPQHF. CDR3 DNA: TGTGCCAGCAGCTTATCATCCGGGGGACAGCCCCAGCATTTT.

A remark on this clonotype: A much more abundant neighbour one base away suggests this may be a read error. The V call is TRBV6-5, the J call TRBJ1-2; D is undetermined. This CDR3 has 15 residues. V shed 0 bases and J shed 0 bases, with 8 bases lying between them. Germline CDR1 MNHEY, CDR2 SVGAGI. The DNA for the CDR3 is TGTGCCAGCAGTTACTCAAGGGCGTCTAACTATGGCTACACCTTC. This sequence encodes CASSYSRASNYGYTF.

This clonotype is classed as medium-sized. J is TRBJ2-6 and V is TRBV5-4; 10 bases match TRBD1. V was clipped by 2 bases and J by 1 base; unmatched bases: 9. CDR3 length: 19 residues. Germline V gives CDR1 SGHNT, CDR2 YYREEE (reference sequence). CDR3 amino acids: CASSLPPGQGPSGANVLTF. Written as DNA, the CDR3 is TGTGCCAGCAGCTTACCTCCGGGACAGGGGCCTTCTGGGGCCAACGTCCTGACTTTC.

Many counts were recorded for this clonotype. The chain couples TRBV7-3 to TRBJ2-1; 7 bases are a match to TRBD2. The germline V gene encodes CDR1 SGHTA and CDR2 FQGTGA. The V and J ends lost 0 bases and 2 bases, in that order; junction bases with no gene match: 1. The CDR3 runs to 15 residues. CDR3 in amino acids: CASSLTGGTYNEQFF. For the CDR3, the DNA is TGTGCCAGCAGCTTAACCGGGGGGACCTACAATGAGCAGTTCTTC.

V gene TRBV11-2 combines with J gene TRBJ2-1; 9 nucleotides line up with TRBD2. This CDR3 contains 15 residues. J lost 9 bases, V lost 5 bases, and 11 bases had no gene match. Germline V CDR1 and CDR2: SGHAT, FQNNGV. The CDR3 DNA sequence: TGTGCCAGCAGCACCTCGACTAGCGGACCGGGTGAGCAGTTCTTC. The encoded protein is CASSTSTSGPGEQFF.

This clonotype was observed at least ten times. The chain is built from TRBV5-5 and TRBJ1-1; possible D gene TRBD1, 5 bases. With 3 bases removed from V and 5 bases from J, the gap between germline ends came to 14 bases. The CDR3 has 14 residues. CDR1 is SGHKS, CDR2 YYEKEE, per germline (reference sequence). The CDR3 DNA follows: TGTGCCAGCAGCTGGACACAGCTTGTAACTGAAGCTTTCTTT. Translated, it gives CASSWTQLVTEAFF.

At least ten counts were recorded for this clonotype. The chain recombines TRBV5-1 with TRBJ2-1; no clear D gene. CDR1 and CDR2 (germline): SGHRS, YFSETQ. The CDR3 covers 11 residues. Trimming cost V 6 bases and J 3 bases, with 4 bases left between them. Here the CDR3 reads CASTDYNEQFF. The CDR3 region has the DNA TGCGCCAGCACGGACTACAATGAGCAGTTCTTC.